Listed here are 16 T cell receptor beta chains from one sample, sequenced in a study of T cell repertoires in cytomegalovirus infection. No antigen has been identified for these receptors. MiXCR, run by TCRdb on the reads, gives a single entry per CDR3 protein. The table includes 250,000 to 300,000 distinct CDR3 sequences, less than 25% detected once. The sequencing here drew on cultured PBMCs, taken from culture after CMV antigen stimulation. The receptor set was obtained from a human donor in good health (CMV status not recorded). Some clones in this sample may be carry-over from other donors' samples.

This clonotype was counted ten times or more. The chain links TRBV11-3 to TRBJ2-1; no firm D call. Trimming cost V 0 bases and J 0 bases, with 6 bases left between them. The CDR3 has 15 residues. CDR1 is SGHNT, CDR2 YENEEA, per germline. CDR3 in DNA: TGTGCCAGCAGCTTAGAGGTGGGCTCCTACAATGAGCAGTTCTTC. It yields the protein CASSLEVGSYNEQFF. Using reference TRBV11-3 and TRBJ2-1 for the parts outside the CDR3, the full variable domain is EAGVVQSPRYKIIEKKQPVAFWCNPISGHNTLYWYLQNLGQGPELLIRYENEEAVDDSQLPKDRFSAERLKGVDSTLKIQPAELGDSAVYLCASSLEVGSYNEQFFGPGTRLTVL.

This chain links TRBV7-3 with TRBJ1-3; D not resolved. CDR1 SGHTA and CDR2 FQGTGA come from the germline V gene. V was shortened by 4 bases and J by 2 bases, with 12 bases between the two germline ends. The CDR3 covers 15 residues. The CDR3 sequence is CASSWVAGPGNTIYF. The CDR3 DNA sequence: TGTGCCAGCAGCTGGGTGGCAGGCCCTGGAAACACCATATATTTT.

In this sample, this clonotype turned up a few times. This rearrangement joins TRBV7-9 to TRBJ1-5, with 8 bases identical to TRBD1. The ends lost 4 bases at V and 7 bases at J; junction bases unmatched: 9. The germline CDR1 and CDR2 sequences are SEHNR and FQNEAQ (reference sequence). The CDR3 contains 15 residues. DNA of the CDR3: TGTGCCAGCAGCTCAGGGACAGGTGGCGCCCAGCCCCAGCATTTT. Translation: CASSSGTGGAQPQHF. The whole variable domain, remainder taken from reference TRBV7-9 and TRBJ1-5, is DTGVSQNPRHKITKRGQNVTFRCDPISEHNRLYWYRQTLGQGPEFLTYFQNEAQLEKSRLLSDRFSAERPKGSFSTLEIQRTEQGDSAMYLCASSSGTGGAQPQHFGDGTRLSIL.

The CDR3 loop reads CAIRREANTEAFF. The CDR3 DNA sequence: TGTGCCATCAGACGGGAGGCGAACACTGAAGCTTTCTTT. The chain is built from TRBV10-3 and TRBJ1-1; D is unclear. The CDR3 is 13 residues long. Germline values: CDR1 ENHRY, CDR2 SYGVKD. The V end lost 6 bases, the J end lost 1 base, and 9 bases lay between the germline ends.

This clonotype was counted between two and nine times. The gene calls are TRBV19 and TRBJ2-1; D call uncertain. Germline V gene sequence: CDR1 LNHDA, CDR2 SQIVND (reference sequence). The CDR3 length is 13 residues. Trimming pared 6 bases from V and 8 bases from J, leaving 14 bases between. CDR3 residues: CASRVENADEQFF. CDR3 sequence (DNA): TGTGCCAGTAGAGTGGAAAACGCGGATGAGCAGTTCTTC. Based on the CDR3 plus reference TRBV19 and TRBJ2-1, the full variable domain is DGGITQSPKYLFRKEGQNVTLSCEQNLNHDAMYWYRQDPGQGLRLIYYSQIVNDFQKGDIAEGYSVSREKKESFPLTVTSAQKNPTAFYLCASRVENADEQFFGPGTRLTVL.

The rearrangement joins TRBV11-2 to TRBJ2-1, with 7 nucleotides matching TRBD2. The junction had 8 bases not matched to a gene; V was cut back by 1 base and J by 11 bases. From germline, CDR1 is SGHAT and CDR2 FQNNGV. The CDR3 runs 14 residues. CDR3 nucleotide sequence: TGTGCCAGCAGCTTAGGGCGGGAGAGTAGGAAGCAGTTCTTC. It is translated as CASSLGRESRKQFF.

The CDR3 DNA sequence: TGTGCCAGCAGGCGGGACTATTACGAGCAGTACTTC. Translating it yields CASRRDYYEQYF. The chain uses TRBV5-4 and TRBJ2-7; TRBD2 aligns across 7 bases. The germline V gene has CDR1 SGHNT and CDR2 YYREEE (reference sequence). The CDR3 covers 12 residues. The J segment lost 4 bases and the V segment lost 5 bases, leaving 3 bases of the junction unmatched.

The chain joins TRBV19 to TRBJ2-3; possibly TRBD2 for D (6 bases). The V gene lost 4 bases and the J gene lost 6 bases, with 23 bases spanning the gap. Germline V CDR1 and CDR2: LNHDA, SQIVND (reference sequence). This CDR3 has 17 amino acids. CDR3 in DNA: TGTGCCAGTAGTACCCTCCGGACTACACTATTCCGGGATACGCAGTATTTT. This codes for CASSTLRTTLFRDTQYF.

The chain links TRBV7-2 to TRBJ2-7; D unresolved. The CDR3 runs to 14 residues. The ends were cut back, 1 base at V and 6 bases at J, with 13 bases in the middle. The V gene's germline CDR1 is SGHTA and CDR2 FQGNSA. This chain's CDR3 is CASSLGADSREQYF. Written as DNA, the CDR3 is TGTGCCAGCAGCTTAGGGGCAGATTCCCGCGAGCAGTACTTC.

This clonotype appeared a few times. The CDR3 here is CATRETVEYTF. The CDR3 DNA sequence: TGTGCCACGAGAGAGACAGTCGAATACACCTTC. The chain couples TRBV10-3 to TRBJ1-2, with D possibly TRBD1 on 5 matching bases. Trimming took off 10 bases at V and 11 bases at J, with 17 bases between the two ends. In germline, CDR1 is ENHRY, CDR2 SYGVKD. The CDR3 spans 11 residues.

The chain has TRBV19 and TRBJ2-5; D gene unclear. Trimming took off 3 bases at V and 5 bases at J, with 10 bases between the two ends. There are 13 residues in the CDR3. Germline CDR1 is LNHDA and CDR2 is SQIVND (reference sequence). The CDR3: CASSISVEETQYF. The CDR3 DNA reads TGTGCCAGTAGTATTTCGGTGGAGGAGACCCAGTACTTC.

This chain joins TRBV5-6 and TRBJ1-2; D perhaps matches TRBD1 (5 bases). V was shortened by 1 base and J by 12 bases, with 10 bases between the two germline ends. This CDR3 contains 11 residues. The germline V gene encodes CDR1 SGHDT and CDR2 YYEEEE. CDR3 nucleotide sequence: TGTGCCAGCAGCTTGTGGGGCAGCCACACCTTC. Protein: CASSLWGSHTF.

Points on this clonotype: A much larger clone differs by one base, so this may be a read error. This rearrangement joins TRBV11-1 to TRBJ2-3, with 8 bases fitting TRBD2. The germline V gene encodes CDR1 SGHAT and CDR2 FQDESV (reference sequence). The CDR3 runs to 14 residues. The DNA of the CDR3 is TGTGCCAGCGGCTTAGCGGGGTACACAGATACGCAGTATTTT. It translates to CASGLAGYTDTQYF.

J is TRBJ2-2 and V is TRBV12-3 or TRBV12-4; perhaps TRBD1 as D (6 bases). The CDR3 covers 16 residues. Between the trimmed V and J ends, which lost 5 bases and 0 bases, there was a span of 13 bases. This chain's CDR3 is CASSPSGAANTGELFF. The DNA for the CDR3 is TGTGCCAGCAGTCCCTCAGGGGCAGCGAACACCGGGGAGCTGTTTTTT.

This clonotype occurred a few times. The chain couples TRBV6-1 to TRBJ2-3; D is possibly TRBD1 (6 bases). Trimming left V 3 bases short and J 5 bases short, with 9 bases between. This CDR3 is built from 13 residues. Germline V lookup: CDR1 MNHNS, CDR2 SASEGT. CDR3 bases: TGTGCCAGCAGTGACCTAGGGGGAGATACGCAGTATTTT. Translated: CASSDLGGDTQYF.

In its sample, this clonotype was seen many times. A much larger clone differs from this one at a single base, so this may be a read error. The CDR3, as DNA: TGTGCCAGCAGCTTATACTACAATGAGCAGTTCTTC. Translated: CASSLYYNEQFF. V and J are TRBV7-2 and TRBJ2-1; D is uncertain. Germline V gives CDR1 SGHTA, CDR2 FQGNSA. V was clipped by 2 bases and J by 3 bases, with 2 bases between them. The CDR3 is 12 amino acids.